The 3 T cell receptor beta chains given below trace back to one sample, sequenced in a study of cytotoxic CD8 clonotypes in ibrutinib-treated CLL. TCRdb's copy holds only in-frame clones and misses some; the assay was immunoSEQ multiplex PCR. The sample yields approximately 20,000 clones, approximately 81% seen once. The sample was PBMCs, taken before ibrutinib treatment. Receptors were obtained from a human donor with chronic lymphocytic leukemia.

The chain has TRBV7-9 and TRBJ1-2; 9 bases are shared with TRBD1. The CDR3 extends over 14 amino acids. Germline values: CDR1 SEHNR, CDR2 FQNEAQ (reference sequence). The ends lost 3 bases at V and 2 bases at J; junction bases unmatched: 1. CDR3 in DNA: TGTGCCAGCAGCTTTGGACAGGGGAACTATGGCTACACCTTC. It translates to CASSFGQGNYGYTF.

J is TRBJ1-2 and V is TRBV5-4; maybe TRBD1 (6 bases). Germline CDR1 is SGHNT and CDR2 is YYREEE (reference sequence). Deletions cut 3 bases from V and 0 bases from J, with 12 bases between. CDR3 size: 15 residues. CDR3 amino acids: CASSSGGQANYGYTF. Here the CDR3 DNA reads TGTGCCAGCAGCTCTGGGGGGCAAGCTAACTATGGCTACACCTTC.

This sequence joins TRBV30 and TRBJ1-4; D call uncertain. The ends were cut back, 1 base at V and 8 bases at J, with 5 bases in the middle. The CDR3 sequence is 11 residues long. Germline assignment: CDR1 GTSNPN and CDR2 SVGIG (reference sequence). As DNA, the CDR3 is TGTGCCTGGAGTGCGCGGGAAAAACTGTTTTTT. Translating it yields CAWSAREKLFF.